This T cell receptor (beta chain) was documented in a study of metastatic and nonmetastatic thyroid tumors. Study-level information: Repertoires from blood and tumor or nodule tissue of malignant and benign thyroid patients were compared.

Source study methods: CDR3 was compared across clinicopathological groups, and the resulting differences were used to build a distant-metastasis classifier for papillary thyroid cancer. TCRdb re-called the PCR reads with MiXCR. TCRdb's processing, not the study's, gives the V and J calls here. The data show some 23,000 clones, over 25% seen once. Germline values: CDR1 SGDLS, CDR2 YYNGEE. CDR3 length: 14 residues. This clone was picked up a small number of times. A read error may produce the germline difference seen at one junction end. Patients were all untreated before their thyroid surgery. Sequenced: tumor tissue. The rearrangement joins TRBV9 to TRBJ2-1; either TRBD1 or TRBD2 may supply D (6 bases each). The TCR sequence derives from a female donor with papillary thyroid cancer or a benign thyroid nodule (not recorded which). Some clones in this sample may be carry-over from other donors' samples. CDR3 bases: TGTGCCAGCAGTGCAGGATCGGGGGACAATGAGCAGTCCTTC. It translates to CASSAGSGDNEQSF.